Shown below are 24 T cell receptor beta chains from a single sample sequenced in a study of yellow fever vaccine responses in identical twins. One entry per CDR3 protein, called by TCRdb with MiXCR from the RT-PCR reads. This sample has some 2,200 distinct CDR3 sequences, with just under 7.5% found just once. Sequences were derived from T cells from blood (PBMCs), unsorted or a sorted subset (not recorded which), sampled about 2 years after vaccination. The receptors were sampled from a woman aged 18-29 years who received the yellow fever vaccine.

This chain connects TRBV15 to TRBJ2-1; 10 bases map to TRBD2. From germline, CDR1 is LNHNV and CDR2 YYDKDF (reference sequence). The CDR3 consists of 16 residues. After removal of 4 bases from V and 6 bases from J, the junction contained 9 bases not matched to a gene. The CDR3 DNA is TGTGCCACCAGCACCCCTAGCGGGAGAGAGACCAATGAGCAGTTCTTC. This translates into CATSTPSGRETNEQFF.

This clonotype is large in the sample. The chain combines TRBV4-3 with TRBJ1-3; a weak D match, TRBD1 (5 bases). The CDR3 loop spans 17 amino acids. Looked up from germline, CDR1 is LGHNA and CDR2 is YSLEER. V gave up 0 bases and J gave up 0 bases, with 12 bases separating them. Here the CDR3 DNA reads TGCGCCAGCAGCCAAGATGGGACCCGACTCTCTGGAAACACCATATATTTT. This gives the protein CASSQDGTRLSGNTIYF.

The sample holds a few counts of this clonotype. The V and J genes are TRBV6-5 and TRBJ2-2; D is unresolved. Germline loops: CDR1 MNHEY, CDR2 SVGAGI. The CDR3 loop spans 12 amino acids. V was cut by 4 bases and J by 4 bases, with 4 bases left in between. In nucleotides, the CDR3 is TGTGCCAGCAGTTCTTCCACCGGGGAGCTGTTTTTT. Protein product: CASSSSTGELFF.

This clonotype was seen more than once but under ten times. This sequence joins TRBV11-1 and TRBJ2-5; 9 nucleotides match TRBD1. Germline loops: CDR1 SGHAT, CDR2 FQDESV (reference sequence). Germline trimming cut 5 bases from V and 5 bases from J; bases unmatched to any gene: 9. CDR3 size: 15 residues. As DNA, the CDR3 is TGTGCCAGCAGCGTCTCTCGGACAGGGGTGGAGACCCAGTACTTC. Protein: CASSVSRTGVETQYF.

The CDR3 reads CATSRDSGLTEAFF. CDR3 nucleotide sequence: TGTGCCACCAGCAGAGATTCCGGGCTCACTGAAGCTTTCTTT. V is TRBV15 and J is TRBJ1-1; D remains unclear. CDR3 length: 14 residues. Deletions cut 0 bases from V and 4 bases from J, with 9 bases between. Germline V gene data show CDR1 as LNHNV and CDR2 as YYDKDF (reference sequence).

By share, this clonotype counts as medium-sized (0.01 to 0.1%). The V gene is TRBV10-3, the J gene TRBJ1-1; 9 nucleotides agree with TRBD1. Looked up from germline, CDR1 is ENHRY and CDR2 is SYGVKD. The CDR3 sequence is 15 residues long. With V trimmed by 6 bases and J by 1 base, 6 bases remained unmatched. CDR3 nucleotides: TGTGCCATCAGGGGACAGGGTCGGGAGAACACTGAAGCTTTCTTT. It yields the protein CAIRGQGRENTEAFF.

Here the CDR3 reads CASSLGAEGTEAFF. The CDR3 region has the DNA TGTGCCAGCAGCTTAGGGGCCGAGGGGACTGAAGCTTTCTTT. V gene TRBV7-9 combines with J gene TRBJ1-1; D possibly corresponds to TRBD1 (5 bases). The CDR3 is made up of 14 amino acids. Germline values: CDR1 SEHNR, CDR2 FQNEAQ (reference sequence). Trimming left V 1 base short and J 5 bases short, with 11 bases between.

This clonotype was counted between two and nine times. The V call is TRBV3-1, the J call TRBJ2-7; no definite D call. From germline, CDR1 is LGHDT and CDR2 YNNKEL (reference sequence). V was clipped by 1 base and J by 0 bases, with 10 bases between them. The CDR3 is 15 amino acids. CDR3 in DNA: TGTGCCAGCAGCCAAGCACGCACGGGCTCCTACGAGCAGTACTTC. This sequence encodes CASSQARTGSYEQYF.

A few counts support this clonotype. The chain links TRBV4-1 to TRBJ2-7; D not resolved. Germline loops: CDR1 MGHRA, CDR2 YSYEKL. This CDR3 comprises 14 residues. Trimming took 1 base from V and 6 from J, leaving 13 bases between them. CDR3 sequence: CASSQVYGGGEQYF. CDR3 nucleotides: TGCGCCAGCAGCCAAGTATACGGCGGCGGCGAGCAGTACTTC.

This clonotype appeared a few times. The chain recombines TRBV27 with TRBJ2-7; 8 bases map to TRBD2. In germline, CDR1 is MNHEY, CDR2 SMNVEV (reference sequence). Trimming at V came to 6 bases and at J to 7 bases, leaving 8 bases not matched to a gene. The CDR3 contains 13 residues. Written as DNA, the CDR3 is TGTGCCAGCAGGAGTAGCGGGGAGGGGGAGCAGTACTTC. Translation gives CASRSSGEGEQYF.

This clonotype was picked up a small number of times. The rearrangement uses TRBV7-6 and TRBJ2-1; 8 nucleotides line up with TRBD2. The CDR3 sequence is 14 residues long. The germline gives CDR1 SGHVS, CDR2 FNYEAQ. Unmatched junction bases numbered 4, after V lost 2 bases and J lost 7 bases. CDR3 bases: TGTGCCAGCAGCTTATTGGGCGGGGGGAATGAGCAGTTCTTC. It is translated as CASSLLGGGNEQFF. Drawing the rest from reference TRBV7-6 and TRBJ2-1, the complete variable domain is GAGVSQSPRYKVTKRGQDVALRCDPISGHVSLYWYRQALGQGPEFLTYFNYEAQQDKSGLPNDRFSAERPEGSISTLTIQRTEQRDSAMYRCASSLLGGGNEQFFGPGTRLTVL.

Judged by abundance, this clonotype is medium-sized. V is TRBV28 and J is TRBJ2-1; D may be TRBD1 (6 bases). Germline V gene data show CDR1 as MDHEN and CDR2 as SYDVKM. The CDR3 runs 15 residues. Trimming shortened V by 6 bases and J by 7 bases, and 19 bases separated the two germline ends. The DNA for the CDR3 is TGTGCCAGCAGGCGTGAACAGGGTAATCGGAATGAGCAGTTCTTC. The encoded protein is CASRREQGNRNEQFF. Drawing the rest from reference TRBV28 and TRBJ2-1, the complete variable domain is DVKVTQSSRYLVKRTGEKVFLECVQDMDHENMFWYRQDPGLGLRLIYFSYDVKMKEKGDIPEGYSVSREKKERFSLILESASTNQTSMYLCASRREQGNRNEQFFGPGTRLTVL.

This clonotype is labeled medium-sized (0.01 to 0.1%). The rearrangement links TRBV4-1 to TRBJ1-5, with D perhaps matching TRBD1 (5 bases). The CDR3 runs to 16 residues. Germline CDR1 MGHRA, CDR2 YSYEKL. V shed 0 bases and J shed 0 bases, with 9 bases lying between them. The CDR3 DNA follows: TGCGCCAGCAGCCAAGATTTGACAGTTAGCAATCAGCCCCAGCATTTT. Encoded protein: CASSQDLTVSNQPQHF.

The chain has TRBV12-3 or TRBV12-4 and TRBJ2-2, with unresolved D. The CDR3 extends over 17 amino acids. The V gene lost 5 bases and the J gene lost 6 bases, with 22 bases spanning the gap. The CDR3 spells CASSPALLVTGAGELFF. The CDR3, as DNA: TGTGCCAGCAGTCCCGCTTTATTAGTGACCGGAGCCGGGGAGCTGTTTTTT.

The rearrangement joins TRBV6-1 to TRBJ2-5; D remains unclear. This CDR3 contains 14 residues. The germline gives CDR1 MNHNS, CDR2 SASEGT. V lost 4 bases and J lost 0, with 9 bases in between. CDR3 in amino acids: CASSASWNQETQYF. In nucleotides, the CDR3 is TGTGCCAGCAGTGCATCTTGGAACCAAGAGACCCAGTACTTC.

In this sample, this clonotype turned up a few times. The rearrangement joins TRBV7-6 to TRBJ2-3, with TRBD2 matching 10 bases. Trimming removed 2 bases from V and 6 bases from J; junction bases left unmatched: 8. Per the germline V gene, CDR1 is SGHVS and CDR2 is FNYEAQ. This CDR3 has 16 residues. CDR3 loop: CASSLYYTSGTDTQYF. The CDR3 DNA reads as TGTGCCAGCAGCTTATATTATACTAGCGGGACGGATACGCAGTATTTT.

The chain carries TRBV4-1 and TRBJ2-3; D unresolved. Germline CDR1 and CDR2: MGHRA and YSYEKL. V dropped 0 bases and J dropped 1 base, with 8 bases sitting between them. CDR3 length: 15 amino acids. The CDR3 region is CASSQDLRGTDTQYF. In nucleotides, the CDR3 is TGCGCCAGCAGCCAAGATCTCCGGGGCACAGATACGCAGTATTTT.

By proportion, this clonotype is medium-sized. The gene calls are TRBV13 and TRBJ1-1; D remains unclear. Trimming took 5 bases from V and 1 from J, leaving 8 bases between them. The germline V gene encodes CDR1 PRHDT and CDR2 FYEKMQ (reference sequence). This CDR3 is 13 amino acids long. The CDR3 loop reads CASSTTENTEAFF. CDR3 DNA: TGTGCCAGCAGCACAACAGAGAACACTGAAGCTTTCTTT.

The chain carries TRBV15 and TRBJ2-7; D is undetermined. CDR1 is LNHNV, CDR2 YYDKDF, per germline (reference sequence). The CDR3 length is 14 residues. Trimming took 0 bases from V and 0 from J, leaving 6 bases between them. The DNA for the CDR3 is TGTGCCACCAGCAGAGATGGCGGCTCCTACGAGCAGTACTTC. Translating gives CATSRDGGSYEQYF.

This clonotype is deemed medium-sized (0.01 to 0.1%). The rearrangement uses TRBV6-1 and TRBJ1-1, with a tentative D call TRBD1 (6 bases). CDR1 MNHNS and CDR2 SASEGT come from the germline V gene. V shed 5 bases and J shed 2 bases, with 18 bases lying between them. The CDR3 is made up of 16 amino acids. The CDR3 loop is CASSTPLDRFNTEAFF. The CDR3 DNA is TGTGCCAGCAGTACTCCTCTCGACAGGTTTAACACTGAAGCTTTCTTT.

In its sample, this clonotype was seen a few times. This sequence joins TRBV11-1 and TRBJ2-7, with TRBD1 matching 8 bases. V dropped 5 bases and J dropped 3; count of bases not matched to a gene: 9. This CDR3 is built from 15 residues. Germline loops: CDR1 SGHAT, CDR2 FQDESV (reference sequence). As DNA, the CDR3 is TGTGCCAGCAGCCAATTTGACAGGGGCGGCTACGAGCAGTACTTC. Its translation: CASSQFDRGGYEQYF. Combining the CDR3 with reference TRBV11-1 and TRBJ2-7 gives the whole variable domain EAEVAQSPRYKITEKSQAVAFWCDPISGHATLYWYRQILGQGPELLVQFQDESVVDDSQLPKDRFSAERLKGVDSTLKIQPAELGDSAMYLCASSQFDRGGYEQYFGPGTRLTVT.

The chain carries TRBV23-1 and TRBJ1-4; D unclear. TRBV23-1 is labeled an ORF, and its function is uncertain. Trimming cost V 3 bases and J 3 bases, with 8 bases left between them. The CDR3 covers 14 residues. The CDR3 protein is CASSHPMANEKLFF. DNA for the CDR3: TGCGCCAGCAGTCATCCCATGGCTAATGAAAAACTGTTTTTT.

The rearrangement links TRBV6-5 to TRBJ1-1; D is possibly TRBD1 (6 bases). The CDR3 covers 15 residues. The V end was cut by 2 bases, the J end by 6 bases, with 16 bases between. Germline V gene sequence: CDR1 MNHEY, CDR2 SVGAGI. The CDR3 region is CASSYTLGALPEAFF. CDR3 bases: TGTGCCAGCAGTTACACTCTGGGGGCTCTCCCTGAAGCTTTCTTT.

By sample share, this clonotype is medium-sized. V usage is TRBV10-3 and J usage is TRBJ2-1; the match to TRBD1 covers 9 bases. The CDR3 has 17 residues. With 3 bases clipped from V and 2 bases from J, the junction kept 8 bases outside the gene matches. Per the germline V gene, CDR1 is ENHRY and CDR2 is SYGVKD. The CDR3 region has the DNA TGTGCCATCAGTGATAATTTATGGGACAGGGCCTACAATGAGCAGTTCTTC. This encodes CAISDNLWDRAYNEQFF.